The 17 T cell receptor beta chains in this list originate from one sample, sequenced in a study of cytomegalovirus exposure and HLA in healthy donors. The method was immunoSEQ multiplex PCR; TCRdb's version includes in-frame clones alone and lacks a portion of them. The data show about 250,000 clones, more than 75% seen once. Sequenced: PBMCs. These receptor sequences come from a young man in good health and CMV-seropositive.

J is TRBJ1-1 and V is TRBV6-5; possibly TRBD1 for D (5 bases). Germline V gives CDR1 MNHEY, CDR2 SVGAGI. The CDR3 spans 14 residues. Trimming removed 2 bases from V and 8 bases from J, with 15 bases in between. The CDR3 here is CASSYLETVEEAFF. CDR3 DNA sequence: TGTGCCAGCAGTTACCTTGAGACAGTTGAAGAAGCTTTCTTT.

V gene TRBV30 combines with J gene TRBJ2-7, with TRBD1 matching 7 bases. Per germline, CDR1 GTSNPN and CDR2 SVGIG (reference sequence). The CDR3 length is 16 residues. With 1 base clipped from V and 3 bases from J, the junction kept 12 bases outside the gene matches. The CDR3 DNA is TGTGCCTGGAGTGGGGTTAAGGGGGCTTTTTTCTACGAGCAGTACTTC. Translating it yields CAWSGVKGAFFYEQYF.

The J gene is TRBJ2-1, the V gene TRBV12-5, with TRBD2 identical over 13 bases. The germline V gene has CDR1 LGHNT and CDR2 FRNRAP. The CDR3 has 17 amino acids. Trimming at V came to 6 bases and at J to 7 bases, leaving 12 bases not matched to a gene. The CDR3 reads CASGRGLAGDQWNEQFF. The CDR3 nucleotides read TGTGCTAGTGGACGAGGACTAGCGGGAGATCAATGGAATGAGCAGTTCTTC.

The V call is TRBV12-5, the J call TRBJ2-5; D is ambiguous. Trimming pared 9 bases from V and 2 bases from J, leaving 4 bases between. Looked up from germline, CDR1 is LGHNT and CDR2 is FRNRAP. The CDR3 consists of 10 residues. The DNA of the CDR3 is TGTGCTAGCGGACAAGAGACCCAGTACTTC. This encodes CASGQETQYF.

This chain connects TRBV6-5 to TRBJ2-2; D perhaps matches TRBD2 (5 bases). The CDR3 extends over 14 amino acids. V lost 4 bases, J lost 4 bases, and 10 bases lay in between. From germline, CDR1 is MNHEY and CDR2 SVGAGI. CDR3: CASSWSGFTGELFF. CDR3 in DNA: TGTGCCAGCAGTTGGTCGGGGTTCACCGGGGAGCTGTTTTTT.

The gene calls are TRBV28 and TRBJ2-1; 7 positions match TRBD1. V shed 6 bases, J shed 11 bases, and the junction held 16 bases outside the gene matches. In germline, CDR1 is MDHEN, CDR2 SYDVKM. This CDR3 is built from 15 residues. This CDR3 is CASSPYPQPGGKQFF. CDR3 in DNA: TGTGCCAGCAGCCCTTATCCCCAACCAGGGGGAAAGCAGTTCTTC.

This rearrangement joins TRBV5-5 to TRBJ1-4; D unresolved. Germline-derived CDR1 and CDR2 are SGHKS and YYEKEE (reference sequence). This CDR3 is built from 14 residues. Trimming took 0 bases from V and 4 from J, leaving 7 bases between them. CDR3 loop: CASSLVGNNEKLFF. In DNA, the CDR3 is TGTGCCAGCAGCTTGGTCGGGAATAATGAAAAACTGTTTTTT.

The chain recombines TRBV27 with TRBJ2-3; the match to TRBD1 covers 7 bases. CDR1 is MNHEY and CDR2 is SMNVEV in the germline V gene (reference sequence). The CDR3 loop spans 15 amino acids. J gave up 3 bases and V 6 bases, and 9 bases lay outside the gene matches. CDR3 loop: CASRYIQGSTDTQYF. As DNA, the CDR3 is TGTGCCAGCAGATATATACAGGGGAGTACAGATACGCAGTATTTT.

This clone appeared a single time. The chain carries TRBV4-1 and TRBJ1-1; no clear D. The CDR3 has 14 residues. The germline V gene has CDR1 MGHRA and CDR2 YSYEKL. The V end was cut by 1 base, the J end by 3 bases, with 9 bases between. The CDR3 nucleotides are TGCGCCAGCAGCCAAGGAATGCGCTACACTGAAGCTTTCTTT. This gives the protein CASSQGMRYTEAFF.

The chain is built from TRBV6-6 and TRBJ2-7; possibly TRBD1 for D (5 bases). The CDR3 runs 13 residues. Trimming removed 4 bases at V and 2 bases at J, with 9 bases between. CDR1 is MNHNY, CDR2 SVGAGI, per germline (reference sequence). The CDR3 DNA is TGTGCCAGCAGTTTAGACAGAACCTACGAGCAGTACTTC. Translation: CASSLDRTYEQYF.

The chain combines TRBV25-1 with TRBJ2-1, with TRBD2 matching 8 bases. The CDR3 extends over 17 amino acids. The J segment lost 7 bases and the V segment lost 1 base, leaving 12 bases of the junction unmatched. In germline, CDR1 is MGHDK, CDR2 SYGVNS. The CDR3 nucleotides read TGTGCCAGCAGTGAATCCCCCCAGCGGGAGTTATTAAATGAGCAGTTCTTC. Protein sequence: CASSESPQRELLNEQFF.

The chain has TRBV9 and TRBJ1-1, with a possible D match to TRBD1 (5 bases). The germline V and J ends were trimmed by 4 bases and 1 base, with 11 bases remaining between them. This CDR3 contains 14 residues. Germline CDR1 SGDLS, CDR2 YYNGEE. The CDR3, as DNA: TGTGCCAGCAGCTCTGGGGGGGAGAACACTGAAGCTTTCTTT. Its protein product is CASSSGGENTEAFF.

V gene TRBV5-1 combines with J gene TRBJ2-1; no firm D call. With 2 bases removed from V and 0 bases from J, the gap between germline ends came to 15 bases. The germline V gene encodes CDR1 SGHRS and CDR2 YFSETQ. The CDR3 is made up of 17 amino acids. The CDR3 sequence is CASSLFTRPGSYNEQFF. For the CDR3, the DNA is TGCGCCAGCAGCTTATTCACACGTCCGGGCTCCTACAATGAGCAGTTCTTC.

The chain has TRBV11-3 and TRBJ2-2, with 14 bases lining up with TRBD2. Germline V CDR1 and CDR2: SGHNT, YENEEA. The CDR3 is made up of 16 amino acids. Losses at the gene ends were 5 bases for V and 7 bases for J; bases not matched to a gene: 6. Here the CDR3 reads CASSPGLAGVYGELFF. The CDR3 bases are TGTGCCAGCAGCCCGGGACTAGCGGGAGTTTACGGGGAGCTGTTTTTT.

The chain recombines TRBV12-5 with TRBJ1-5; TRBD1 matches at 10 bases. This CDR3 region has 16 residues. Germline V lookup: CDR1 LGHNT, CDR2 FRNRAP. With 1 base clipped from V and 7 bases from J, the junction kept 7 bases outside the gene matches. The chain's CDR3 is CASGLGTGTGEQPQHF. The CDR3 DNA reads TGTGCTAGTGGTTTGGGCACCGGGACAGGGGAACAGCCCCAGCATTTT.

The CDR3: CASSVDRDITGELFF. The DNA for the CDR3 is TGTGCCAGCAGCGTAGATAGGGACATCACCGGGGAGCTGTTTTTT. V usage is TRBV9 and J usage is TRBJ2-2; TRBD1 might be the D (6 bases). The germline V gene encodes CDR1 SGDLS and CDR2 YYNGEE. The V end was cut by 0 bases, the J end by 4 bases, with 10 bases between. The CDR3 runs 15 residues.

The chain carries TRBV11-2 and TRBJ1-5; no definite D call. Trimming pared 3 bases from V and 3 bases from J, leaving 6 bases between. This CDR3 has 13 amino acids. In germline, CDR1 is SGHAT, CDR2 FQNNGV. CDR3 bases: TGTGCCAGCAGCTTGGCCCTCAATCAGCCCCAGCATTTT. Amino acid sequence: CASSLALNQPQHF.